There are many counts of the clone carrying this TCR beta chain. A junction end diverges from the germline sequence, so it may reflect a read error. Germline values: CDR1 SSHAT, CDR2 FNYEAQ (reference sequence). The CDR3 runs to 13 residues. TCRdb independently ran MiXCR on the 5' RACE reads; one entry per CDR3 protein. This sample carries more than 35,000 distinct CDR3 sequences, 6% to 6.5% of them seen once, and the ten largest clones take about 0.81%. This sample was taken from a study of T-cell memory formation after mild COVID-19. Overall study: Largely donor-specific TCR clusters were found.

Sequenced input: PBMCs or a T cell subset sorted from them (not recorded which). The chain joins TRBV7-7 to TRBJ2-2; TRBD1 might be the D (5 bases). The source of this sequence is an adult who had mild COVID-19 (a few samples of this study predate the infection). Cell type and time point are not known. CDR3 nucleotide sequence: TGTGCTAGCAGCCCCCGGCAGGGCGGGGAGCTGTTTTTT. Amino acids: CASSPRQGGELFF.